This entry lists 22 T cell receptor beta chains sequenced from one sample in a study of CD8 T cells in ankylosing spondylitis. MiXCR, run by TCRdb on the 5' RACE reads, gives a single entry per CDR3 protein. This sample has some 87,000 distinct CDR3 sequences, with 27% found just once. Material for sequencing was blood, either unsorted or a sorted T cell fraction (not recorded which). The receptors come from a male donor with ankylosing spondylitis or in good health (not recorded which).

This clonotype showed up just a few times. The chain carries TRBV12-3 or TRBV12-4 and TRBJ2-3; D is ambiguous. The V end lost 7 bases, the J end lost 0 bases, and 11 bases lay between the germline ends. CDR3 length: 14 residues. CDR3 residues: CASTLSLSTDTQYF. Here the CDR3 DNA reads TGTGCCAGCACCCTTAGCCTTAGCACAGATACGCAGTATTTT.

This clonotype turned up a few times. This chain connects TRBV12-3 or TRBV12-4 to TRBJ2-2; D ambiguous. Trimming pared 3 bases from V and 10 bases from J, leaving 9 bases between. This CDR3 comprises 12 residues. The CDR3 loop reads CASSLRPAELFF. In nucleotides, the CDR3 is TGTGCCAGCAGTTTGAGGCCCGCGGAGCTGTTTTTT.

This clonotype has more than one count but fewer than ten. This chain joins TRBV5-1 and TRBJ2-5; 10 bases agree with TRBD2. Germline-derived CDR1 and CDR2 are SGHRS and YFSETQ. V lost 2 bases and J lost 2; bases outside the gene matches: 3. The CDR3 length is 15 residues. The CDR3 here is CASSFASGSQETQYF. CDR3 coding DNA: TGCGCCAGCAGCTTCGCTAGCGGGAGTCAAGAGACCCAGTACTTC.

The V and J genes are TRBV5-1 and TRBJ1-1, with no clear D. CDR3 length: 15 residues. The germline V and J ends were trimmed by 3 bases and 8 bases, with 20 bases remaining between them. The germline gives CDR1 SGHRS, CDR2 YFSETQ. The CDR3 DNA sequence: TGCGCCAGCAGCTCAGACAACGGGAGGTCCTGGGAAGCTTTCTTT. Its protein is CASSSDNGRSWEAFF.

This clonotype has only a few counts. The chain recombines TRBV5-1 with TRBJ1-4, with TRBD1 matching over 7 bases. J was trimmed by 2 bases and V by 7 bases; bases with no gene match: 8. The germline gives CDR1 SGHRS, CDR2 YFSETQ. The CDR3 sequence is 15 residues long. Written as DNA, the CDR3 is TGCGCCAGCGGCCACAGGGGATGGACTAATGAAAAACTGTTTTTT. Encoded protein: CASGHRGWTNEKLFF.

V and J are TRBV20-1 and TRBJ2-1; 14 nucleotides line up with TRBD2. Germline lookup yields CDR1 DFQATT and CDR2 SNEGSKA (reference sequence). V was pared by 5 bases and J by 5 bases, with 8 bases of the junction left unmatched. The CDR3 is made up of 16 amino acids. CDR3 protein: CSAPRLAGGFNNEQFF. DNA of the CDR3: TGCAGTGCTCCCCGACTAGCGGGAGGGTTTAACAATGAGCAGTTCTTC.

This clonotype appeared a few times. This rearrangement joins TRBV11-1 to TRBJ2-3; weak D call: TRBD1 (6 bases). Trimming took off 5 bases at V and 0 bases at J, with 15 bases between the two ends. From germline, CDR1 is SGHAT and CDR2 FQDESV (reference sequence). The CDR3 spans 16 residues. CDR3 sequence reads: CASSGRRTASTDTQYF. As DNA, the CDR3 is TGTGCCAGCAGCGGTCGCAGGACAGCGAGCACAGATACGCAGTATTTT.

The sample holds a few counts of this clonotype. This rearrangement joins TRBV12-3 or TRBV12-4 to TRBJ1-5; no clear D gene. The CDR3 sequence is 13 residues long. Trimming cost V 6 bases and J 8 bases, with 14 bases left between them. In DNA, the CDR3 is TGTGCCAGCAGAGGCCTCCGAGTGGAGCCCCAGCATTTT. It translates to CASRGLRVEPQHF.

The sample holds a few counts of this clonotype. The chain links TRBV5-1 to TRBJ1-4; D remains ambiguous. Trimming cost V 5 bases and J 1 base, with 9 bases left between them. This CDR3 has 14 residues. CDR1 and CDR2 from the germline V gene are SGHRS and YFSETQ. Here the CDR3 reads CASRNELTNEKLFF. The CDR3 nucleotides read TGCGCCAGCAGGAACGAGTTAACTAATGAAAAACTGTTTTTT.

The DNA of the CDR3 is TGTGCCAGCTGGGGAGATCAACAGGGGGCAGGGACCCAGTACTTC. It encodes CASWGDQQGAGTQYF. V and J are TRBV12-3 or TRBV12-4 and TRBJ2-5; 9 nucleotides match TRBD1. J gave up 7 bases and V 8 bases, and 14 bases lay outside the gene matches. The CDR3 runs 15 residues.

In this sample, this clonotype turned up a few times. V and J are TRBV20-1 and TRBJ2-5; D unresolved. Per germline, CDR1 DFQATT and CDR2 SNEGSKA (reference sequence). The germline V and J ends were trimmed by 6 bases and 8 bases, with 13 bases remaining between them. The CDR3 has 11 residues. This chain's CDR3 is CSAPRIETQYF. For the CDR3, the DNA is TGCAGTGCCCCCCGGATCGAAACCCAGTACTTC.

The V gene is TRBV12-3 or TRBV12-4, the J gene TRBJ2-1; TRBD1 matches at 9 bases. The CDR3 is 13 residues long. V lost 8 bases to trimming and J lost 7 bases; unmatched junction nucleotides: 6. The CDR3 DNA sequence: TGTGCCAGCGAACAGGGGGCTTTTAATGAGCAGTTCTTC. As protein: CASEQGAFNEQFF.

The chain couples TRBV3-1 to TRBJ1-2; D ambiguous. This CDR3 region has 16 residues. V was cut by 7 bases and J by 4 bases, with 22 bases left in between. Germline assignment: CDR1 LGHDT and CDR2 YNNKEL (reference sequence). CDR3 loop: CASTSTPRVLSYGYTF. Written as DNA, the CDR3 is TGTGCCAGCACCTCAACCCCCCGGGTCCTGTCCTATGGCTACACCTTC.

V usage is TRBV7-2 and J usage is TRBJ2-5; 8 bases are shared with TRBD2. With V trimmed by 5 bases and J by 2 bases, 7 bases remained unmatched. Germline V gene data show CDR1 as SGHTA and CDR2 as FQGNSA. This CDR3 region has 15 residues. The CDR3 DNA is TGTGCCAGCAGCCCTACTAGCGGAGTACAAGAGACCCAGTACTTC. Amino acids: CASSPTSGVQETQYF.

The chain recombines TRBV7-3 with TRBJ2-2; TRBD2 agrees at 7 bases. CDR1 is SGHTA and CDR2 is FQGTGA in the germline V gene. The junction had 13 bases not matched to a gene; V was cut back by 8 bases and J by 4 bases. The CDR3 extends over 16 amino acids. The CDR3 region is CASAKSSGGVTGELFF. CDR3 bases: TGTGCCAGCGCGAAGTCGTCGGGAGGAGTCACCGGGGAGCTGTTTTTT.

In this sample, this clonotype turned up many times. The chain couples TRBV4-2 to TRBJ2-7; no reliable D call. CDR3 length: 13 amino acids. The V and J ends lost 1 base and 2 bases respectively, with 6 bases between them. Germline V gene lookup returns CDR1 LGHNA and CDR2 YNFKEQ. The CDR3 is CASSQGITYEQYF. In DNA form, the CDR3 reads TGTGCCAGCAGCCAAGGGATCACCTACGAGCAGTACTTC.

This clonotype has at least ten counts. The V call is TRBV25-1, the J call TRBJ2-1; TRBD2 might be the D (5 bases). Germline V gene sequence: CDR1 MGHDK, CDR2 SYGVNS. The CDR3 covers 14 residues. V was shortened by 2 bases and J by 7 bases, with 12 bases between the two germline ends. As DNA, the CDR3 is TGTGCCAGCAGTGAAATGGAGGATTATAATGAGCAGTTCTTC. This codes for CASSEMEDYNEQFF.

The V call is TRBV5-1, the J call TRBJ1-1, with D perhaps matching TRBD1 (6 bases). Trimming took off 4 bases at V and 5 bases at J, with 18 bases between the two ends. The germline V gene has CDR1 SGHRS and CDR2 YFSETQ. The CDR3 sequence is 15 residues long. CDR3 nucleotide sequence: TGCGCCAGCAGCCCCCGCCGGACAGTTGGTACTGAAGCTTTCTTT. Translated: CASSPRRTVGTEAFF.

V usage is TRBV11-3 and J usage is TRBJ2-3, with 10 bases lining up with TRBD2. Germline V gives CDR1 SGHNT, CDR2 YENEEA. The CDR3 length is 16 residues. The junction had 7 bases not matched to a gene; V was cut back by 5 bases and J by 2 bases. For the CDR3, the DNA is TGTGCCAGCAGCATCGGGACTAGCGCTTCCACAGATACGCAGTATTTT. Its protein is CASSIGTSASTDTQYF.

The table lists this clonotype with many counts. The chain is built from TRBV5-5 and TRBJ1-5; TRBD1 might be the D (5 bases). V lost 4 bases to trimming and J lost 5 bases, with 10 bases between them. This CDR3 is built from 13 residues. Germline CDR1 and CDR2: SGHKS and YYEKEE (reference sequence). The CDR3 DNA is TGTGCCAGCAGCCTCGGGGGGGATCAGCCCCAGCATTTT. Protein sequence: CASSLGGDQPQHF.

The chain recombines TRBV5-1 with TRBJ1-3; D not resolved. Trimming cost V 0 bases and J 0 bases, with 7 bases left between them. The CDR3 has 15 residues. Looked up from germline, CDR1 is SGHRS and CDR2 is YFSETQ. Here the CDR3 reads CASSLEAFSGNTIYF. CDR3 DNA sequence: TGCGCCAGCAGCTTGGAGGCATTCTCTGGAAACACCATATATTTT.

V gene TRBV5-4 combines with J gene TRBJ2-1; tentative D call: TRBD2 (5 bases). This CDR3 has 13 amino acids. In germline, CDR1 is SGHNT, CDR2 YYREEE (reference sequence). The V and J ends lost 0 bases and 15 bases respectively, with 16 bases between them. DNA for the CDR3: TGTGCCAGCAGCTTGGATTATCAAACTAGGCGGTTCTTC. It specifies CASSLDYQTRRFF.